These T cell receptor beta chains were read from a single sample in a study of patients and donors after allogeneic stem cell transplantation. TCRdb called the RT-PCR reads again in MiXCR, with one record for every CDR3 protein. The sample shows tens of thousands of distinct CDR3 sequences, roughly 52% of them seen only once. The sample comprised blood, either unsorted or a sorted T cell fraction (not recorded which). The receptors shown here come from a human donor who was either an allogeneic HSCT recipient or a stem cell or donor lymphocyte infusion donor (not recorded which). It is not recorded whose cells these are; they may come from a transplant donor. Both conserved end residues are part of each CDR3. Fields, in order: clone size, J gene, V gene, D gene, CDR3 DNA, CDR3 protein. A D gene is named only where the DNA matches it firmly. Clone size is not always given. Where it is, it says once, few, many or a class for expanded clones.

size: many; J: TRBJ1-3; V: TRBV6-1; D: -; DNA: TGTGCCAGCAGTAGCCAGGCGTTCCGCTCTGGAAACACCATATATTTT; CDR3: CASSSQAFRSGNTIYF
size: -; J: TRBJ1-5; V: TRBV27; D: -; DNA: TGTGCCAGCAGTTTAAGGGCACAAAGCAATCAGCCCCAGCATTTT; CDR3: CASSLRAQSNQPQHF
size: -; J: TRBJ2-3; V: TRBV7-3; D: TRBD2; DNA: TGTGCCACCGCACGGACTAGCGGGAGGGTTAGCACAGATACGCAGTATTTT; CDR3: CATARTSGRVSTDTQYF
size: -; J: TRBJ1-5; V: TRBV12-3/TRBV12-4; D: -; DNA: TGTGCCAGCGGAAACAGGGATGGCCAGCCCCAGCATTTT; CDR3: CASGNRDGQPQHF
size: -; J: TRBJ2-2; V: TRBV9; D: -; DNA: TGTGCCAGCAGCGTAAGCGGCCAGAACACCGGGGAGCTGTTTTTT; CDR3: CASSVSGQNTGELFF
size: -; J: TRBJ1-3; V: TRBV7-9; D: -; DNA: TGTGCCAGCAGCCGCTCGGGTTCCCGGAACACCATATATTTT; CDR3: CASSRSGSRNTIYF
size: -; J: TRBJ2-2; V: TRBV18; D: -; DNA: TGTGCCAGCTCACCCCGAGTGCCTCCCGGGGAGCTGTTTTTT; CDR3: CASSPRVPPGELFF
size: -; J: TRBJ2-7; V: TRBV20-1; D: -; DNA: TGCAGTGCTTGCCCGACTAGATCCACCTACGAGCAGTACTTC; CDR3: CSACPTRSTYEQYF
size: -; J: TRBJ1-2; V: TRBV4-1; D: TRBD1; DNA: TGCGCCAGCAGCCGCCGGGACAGGGAGGGCTACACCTTC; CDR3: CASSRRDREGYTF
size: few; J: TRBJ1-4; V: TRBV20-1; D: -; DNA: TGCAGTGCTAGCCCCGGGACACACCTAAATGAAAAACTGTTTTTT; CDR3: CSASPGTHLNEKLFF
size: -; J: TRBJ1-4; V: TRBV12-3/TRBV12-4; D: -; DNA: TGTGCCAGCAGCCTACAGGCCTTAGGGGAAAAACTGTTTTTT; CDR3: CASSLQALGEKLFF
size: few; J: TRBJ1-5; V: TRBV12-3/TRBV12-4; D: -; DNA: TGTGCCAGCAGTTTTTTGGGAGCCAATCAGCCCCAGCATTTT; CDR3: CASSFLGANQPQHF
size: once; J: TRBJ1-1; V: TRBV7-2; D: -; DNA: TGTGCCAGCAGCTTAGCTGGGGGGTTGACTGAAGCTTTCTTT; CDR3: CASSLAGGLTEAFF
size: -; J: TRBJ1-1; V: TRBV19; D: -; DNA: TGTGCCAGTAGTACAAAACTGGGGGTTTATTGGGTCACTGAAGCTTTCTTT; CDR3: CASSTKLGVYWVTEAFF
size: few; J: TRBJ1-2; V: TRBV4-3; D: -; DNA: TGCGCCAGCAGCTCAAGCCACGATAACTATGGCTACACCTTC; CDR3: CASSSSHDNYGYTF
size: -; J: TRBJ1-1; V: TRBV5-5; D: -; DNA: TGTGCCAGCAGCTTCCCCGAAGCTCGTGGCAACACTGAAGCTTTCTTT; CDR3: CASSFPEARGNTEAFF
size: once; J: TRBJ2-2; V: TRBV7-9; D: TRBD2; DNA: TGTGCCAGCAGCCCGGGGACTAGCGGTTACACCGGGGAGCTGTTTTTT; CDR3: CASSPGTSGYTGELFF
size: -; J: TRBJ1-2; V: TRBV5-1; D: -; DNA: TGCGCCAGCAGCTTAGGACAGTACTATGGCTACACCTTC; CDR3: CASSLGQYYGYTF
size: -; J: TRBJ1-6; V: TRBV29-1; D: TRBD1; DNA: TGCAGCGTTGGCGAGGGACAGTTGCATTCACCCCTCCACTTT; CDR3: CSVGEGQLHSPLHF
size: once; J: TRBJ2-7; V: TRBV28; D: TRBD1; DNA: TGTGCCAGCAGAGGACAGGGGGCTCTATACGAGCAGTACTTC; CDR3: CASRGQGALYEQYF
size: -; J: TRBJ2-1; V: TRBV10-3; D: TRBD2; DNA: TGTGCCATCATGGAGGGAGGCGGCGGGAGGGCAGCTTACAATGAGCAGTTCTTC; CDR3: CAIMEGGGGRAAYNEQFF
size: few; J: TRBJ1-6; V: TRBV7-2; D: -; DNA: TGTGCCAGCAGCTTAACGGCAGGGAGCTCACCCCTCCACTTT; CDR3: CASSLTAGSSPLHF